The sequence of this TCR beta chain was determined in a study of breast tumors, draining lymph nodes, adjacent tissues. The lymph nodes were axillary draining lymph nodes from breast cancer patients. The CDR3 length is 15 residues. Per germline, CDR1 SGHTA and CDR2 FQGNSA. The ends were cut back, 2 bases at V and 0 bases at J, with 7 bases in the middle. Study-wide results and limits: Compared with lymph nodes, tumors were less diverse; compared with nontumor tissue, more. Data fit most tumor T cells coming from lymph node, expanding in tumor.

In its sample, this clonotype was seen many times. Its cognate antigen is unknown. TCRdb passed the multiplex PCR reads through MiXCR, listing each CDR3 protein once. The data show 160,000 or so distinct CDR3 sequences, with around 35% seen just once and 3.8% held by the top ten. V and J are TRBV7-2 and TRBJ2-2, with D tentatively TRBD2 (6 bases). This sequence originates from a female donor with breast cancer. Some clones in this sample may be carry-over from other donors' samples. The specimen sequenced was axillary lymph node tissue. CDR3 in DNA: TGTGCCAGCAGCTTACGGGGGTCGAACACCGGGGAGCTGTTTTTT. It yields the protein CASSLRGSNTGELFF.